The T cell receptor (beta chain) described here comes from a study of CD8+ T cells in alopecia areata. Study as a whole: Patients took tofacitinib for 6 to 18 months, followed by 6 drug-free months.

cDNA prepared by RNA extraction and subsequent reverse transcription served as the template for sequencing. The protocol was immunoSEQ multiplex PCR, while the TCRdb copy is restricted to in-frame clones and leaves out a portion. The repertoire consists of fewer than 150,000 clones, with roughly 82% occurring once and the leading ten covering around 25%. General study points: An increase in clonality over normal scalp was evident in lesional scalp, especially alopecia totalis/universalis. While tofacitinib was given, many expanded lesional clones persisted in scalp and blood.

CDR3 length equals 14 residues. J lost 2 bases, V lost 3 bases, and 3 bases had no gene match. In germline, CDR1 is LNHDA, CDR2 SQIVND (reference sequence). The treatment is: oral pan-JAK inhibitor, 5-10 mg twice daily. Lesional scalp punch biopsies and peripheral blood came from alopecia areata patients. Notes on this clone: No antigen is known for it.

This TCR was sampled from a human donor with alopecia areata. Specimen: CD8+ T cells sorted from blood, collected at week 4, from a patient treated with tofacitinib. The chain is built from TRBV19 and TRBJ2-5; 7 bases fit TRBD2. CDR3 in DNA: TGTGCCAGTAGTATTGGGGGGGGGCAAGAGACCCAGTACTTC. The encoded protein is CASSIGGGQETQYF.